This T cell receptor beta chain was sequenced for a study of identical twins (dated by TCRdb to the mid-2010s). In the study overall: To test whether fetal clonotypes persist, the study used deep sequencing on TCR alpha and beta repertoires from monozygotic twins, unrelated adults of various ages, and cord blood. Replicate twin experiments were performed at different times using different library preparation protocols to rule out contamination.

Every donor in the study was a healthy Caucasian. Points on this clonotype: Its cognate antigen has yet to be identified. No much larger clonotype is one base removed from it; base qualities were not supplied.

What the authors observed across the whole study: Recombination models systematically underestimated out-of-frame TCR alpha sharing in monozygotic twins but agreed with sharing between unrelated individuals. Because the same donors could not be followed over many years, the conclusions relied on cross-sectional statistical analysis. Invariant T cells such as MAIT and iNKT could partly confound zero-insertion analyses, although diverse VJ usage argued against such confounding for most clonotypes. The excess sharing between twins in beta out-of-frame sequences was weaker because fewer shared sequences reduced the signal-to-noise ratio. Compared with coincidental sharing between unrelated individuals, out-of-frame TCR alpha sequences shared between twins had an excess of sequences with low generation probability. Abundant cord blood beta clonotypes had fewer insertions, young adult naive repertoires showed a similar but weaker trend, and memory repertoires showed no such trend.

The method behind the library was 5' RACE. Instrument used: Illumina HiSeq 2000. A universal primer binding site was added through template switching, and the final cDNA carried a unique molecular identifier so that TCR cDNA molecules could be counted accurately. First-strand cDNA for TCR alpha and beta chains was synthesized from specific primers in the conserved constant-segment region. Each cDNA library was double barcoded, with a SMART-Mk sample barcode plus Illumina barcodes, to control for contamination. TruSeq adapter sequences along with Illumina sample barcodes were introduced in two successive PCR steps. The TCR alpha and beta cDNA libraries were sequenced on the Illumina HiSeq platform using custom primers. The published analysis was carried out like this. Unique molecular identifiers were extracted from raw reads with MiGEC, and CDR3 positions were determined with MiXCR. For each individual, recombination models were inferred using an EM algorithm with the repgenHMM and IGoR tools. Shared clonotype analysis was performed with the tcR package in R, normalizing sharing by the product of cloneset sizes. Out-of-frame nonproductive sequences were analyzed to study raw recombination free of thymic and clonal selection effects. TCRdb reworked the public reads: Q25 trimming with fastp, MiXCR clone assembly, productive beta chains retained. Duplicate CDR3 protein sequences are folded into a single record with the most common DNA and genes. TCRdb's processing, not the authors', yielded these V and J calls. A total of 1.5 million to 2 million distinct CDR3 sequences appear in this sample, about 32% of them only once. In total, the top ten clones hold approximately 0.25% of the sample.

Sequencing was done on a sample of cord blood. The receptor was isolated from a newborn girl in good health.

The CDR3 reads CASSHIYNSPLHF. At the DNA level, the sequence is TGCGCCAGCAGCCACATTTATAATTCACCCCTCCACTTT. The chain employs TRBV4-1 and TRBJ1-6, with the D gene call left open. From the cysteine up to the phenylalanine, the CDR3 has a length of 13 residues. Only the CDR3 part of the read is kept: 39 bases, read in frame from the first base. V loses 3 bases of germline sequence and J loses 4 bases, and the interval between the two ends is 4 bases. According to the germline V gene, CDR1 reads MGHRA and CDR2 reads YSYEKL.